These 13 T cell receptor beta chains share one sample of origin, sequenced in a study of blood T cell repertoires in COVID-19. Clones were sequenced by immunoSEQ multiplex PCR, and TCRdb holds only the in-frame ones, with some missing. The sample holds about 160,000 clones, around 80% seen once. Sequenced material: peripheral blood. The receptors originated from a woman older than 75 with acute or convalescent COVID-19.

This clone was observed a single time. V gene TRBV3-1 (or the pseudogene TRBV3-2) combines with J gene TRBJ1-1; D is ambiguous. V lost 0 bases and J lost 1, with 12 bases in between. CDR1 LGHDT and CDR2 YNNKEL come from the germline V gene (reference sequence). The CDR3 sequence is 16 residues long. The CDR3 sequence is CASSQDLMAGNTEAFF. The CDR3 nucleotides read TGTGCCAGCAGCCAAGATCTGATGGCTGGGAACACTGAAGCTTTCTTT.

The CDR3 region has the DNA TGTGCCAGCAGGAAGAGCCGGGGACAAGAGACCCAGTACTTC. It encodes CASRKSRGQETQYF. This chain links TRBV6-5 with TRBJ2-5; perhaps TRBD2 as D (5 bases). In germline, CDR1 is MNHEY, CDR2 SVGAGI. Deletions cut 6 bases from V and 2 bases from J, with 13 bases between. The CDR3 length is 14 residues.

The chain carries TRBV11-2 and TRBJ1-2, with 7 nucleotides matching TRBD1. This CDR3 has 15 amino acids. J lost 4 bases, V lost 1 base, and 6 bases had no gene match. The germline gives CDR1 SGHAT, CDR2 FQNNGV. CDR3 region: CASSLAQGGFYGYTF. CDR3 in DNA: TGTGCCAGCAGCTTAGCCCAGGGGGGATTCTATGGCTACACCTTC.

The genes are TRBV6-2 or TRBV6-3 and TRBJ1-5, with 7 bases identical to TRBD1. CDR1 and CDR2 from the germline V gene are MNHEY and SVGEGT. Trimming removed 5 bases from V and 4 bases from J; junction bases left unmatched: 5. This CDR3 spans 14 amino acids. CDR3 bases: TGTGCCAGCAGTGACCGGGACAGAAATCAGCCCCAGCATTTT. This gives the protein CASSDRDRNQPQHF.

The V and J genes are TRBV29-1 and TRBJ2-3; D is perhaps TRBD2 (6 bases). CDR3 length: 13 amino acids. The germline V gene has CDR1 SQVTM and CDR2 ANQGSEA. Trimming removed 7 bases from V and 3 bases from J, with 14 bases in between. The CDR3 DNA sequence: TGCAGCGGAGCCGGGACTTTTACAGATACGCAGTATTTT. Protein sequence: CSGAGTFTDTQYF.

This clone was observed a handful of times. The chain employs TRBV5-5 and TRBJ2-2, with 8 bases identical to TRBD2. Germline V lookup: CDR1 SGHKS, CDR2 YYEKEE (reference sequence). J was trimmed by 6 bases and V by 0 bases; bases with no gene match: 4. This CDR3 is built from 15 residues. In DNA form, the CDR3 reads TGTGCCAGCAGCTTGGCGGGACTAGAAGCCGGGGAGCTGTTTTTT. Encoded protein: CASSLAGLEAGELFF.

This clone has just one count. V gene TRBV4-2 combines with J gene TRBJ2-1, with 10 positions matching TRBD2. With V trimmed by 1 base and J by 2 bases, 5 bases remained unmatched. Germline CDR1 LGHNA, CDR2 YNFKEQ. There are 17 residues in the CDR3. CDR3 nucleotides: TGTGCCAGCAGCCAAGCCGTAGCGGGAGGCCCCTACAATGAGCAGTTCTTC. Translated: CASSQAVAGGPYNEQFF.

This chain connects TRBV18 to TRBJ1-1, with TRBD1 matching over 8 bases. V shed 0 bases and J 0 bases; nucleotides not matched to a gene: 6. CDR1 and CDR2 from the germline V gene are KGHSH and LQKENI. This CDR3 is built from 17 residues. The CDR3 here is CASSPPSRGQLNTEAFF. The CDR3 DNA reads TGTGCCAGCTCACCACCGAGCAGGGGGCAGCTGAACACTGAAGCTTTCTTT.

V gene TRBV7-9 combines with J gene TRBJ2-1; 12 positions match TRBD1. CDR3 size: 17 residues. CDR1 and CDR2 from the germline V gene are SEHNR and FQNEAQ (reference sequence). V lost 5 bases to trimming and J lost 5 bases; unmatched junction nucleotides: 10. CDR3 DNA: TGTGCCAGCAGCCTACTAGGGACAGGGGGCATGGACAATGAGCAGTTCTTC. As protein: CASSLLGTGGMDNEQFF.

The chain is built from TRBV19 and TRBJ2-1, with 9 bases identical to TRBD2. Germline trimming cut 4 bases from V and 7 bases from J; bases unmatched to any gene: 11. The CDR3 is 16 residues long. Germline values: CDR1 LNHDA, CDR2 SQIVND (reference sequence). CDR3 loop: CASSTLAGLMGNEQFF. The CDR3 DNA sequence: TGTGCCAGTAGTACCCTAGCGGGATTAATGGGGAATGAGCAGTTCTTC. Combining the CDR3 with reference TRBV19 and TRBJ2-1 gives the whole variable domain DGGITQSPKYLFRKEGQNVTLSCEQNLNHDAMYWYRQDPGQGLRLIYYSQIVNDFQKGDIAEGYSVSREKKESFPLTVTSAQKNPTAFYLCASSTLAGLMGNEQFFGPGTRLTVL.

This clone was picked up a small number of times. V is TRBV5-1 and J is TRBJ2-5; D is ambiguous. This CDR3 comprises 17 residues. The V end lost 0 bases, the J end lost 9 bases, and 24 bases lay between the germline ends. Germline lookup yields CDR1 SGHRS and CDR2 YFSETQ. The CDR3 is CASSLVKLLRMETAQYF. In nucleotides, the CDR3 is TGCGCCAGCAGCTTGGTAAAGCTCCTTAGGATGGAGACGGCCCAGTACTTC.

The chain recombines TRBV30 with TRBJ2-2, with 7 bases identical to TRBD2. The CDR3 has 16 residues. V dropped 0 bases and J dropped 0; count of bases not matched to a gene: 4. From germline, CDR1 is GTSNPN and CDR2 SVGIG (reference sequence). The CDR3 nucleotides read TGTGCCTGGAGTGTAAAGCGGGGATCGAACACCGGGGAGCTGTTTTTT. It translates to CAWSVKRGSNTGELFF.

The V gene is TRBV9, the J gene TRBJ1-6; D is possibly TRBD1 (5 bases). CDR3 size: 15 residues. V was shortened by 4 bases and J by 7 bases, with 15 bases between the two germline ends. The germline V gene has CDR1 SGDLS and CDR2 YYNGEE. CDR3: CASSPRSDSNSPLHF. CDR3 nucleotides: TGTGCCAGCAGCCCCCGATCTGACAGCAATTCACCCCTCCACTTT.